The 9 T cell receptor beta chains below come from one sample, sequenced in a study of PD-1 blockade in classical Hodgkin lymphoma. The repertoire was sequenced with immunoSEQ multiplex PCR; TCRdb's copy has only in-frame clones and lacks some. The table has under 15,000 clones, approximately 80% seen once. Specified time point: cycle 4 day 1 (C4D1), after more than five weeks of nivolumab. The patients all showed relapse after autologous stem cell transplantation, while their brentuximab vedotin exposure varied. CD4+ T cells were purified from thawed PBMCs by magnetic negative selection. The material was CD4+ T cells from blood, obtained before the fourth cycle of nivolumab. All receptors derive from a human donor with classical Hodgkin lymphoma.

This chain uses TRBV14 with TRBJ2-1; D remains unclear. V lost 6 bases and J 10 bases, leaving 16 bases between the germline ends. Germline CDR1 SGHDN, CDR2 FVKESK. The CDR3 runs to 13 residues. The CDR3 reads CASSQMGLQEQFF. The CDR3 DNA sequence: TGTGCCAGCAGTCAGATGGGCCTTCAGGAGCAGTTCTTC. Combining the CDR3 with reference TRBV14 and TRBJ2-1 gives the whole variable domain EAGVTQFPSHSVIEKGQTVTLRCDPISGHDNLYWYRRVMGKEIKFLLHFVKESKQDESGMPNNRFLAERTGGTYSTLKVQPAELEDSGVYFCASSQMGLQEQFFGPGTRLTVL.

The chain couples TRBV2 to TRBJ1-5; 7 nucleotides line up with TRBD1. The V segment lost 6 bases and the J segment 4 bases; nucleotides outside the gene matches: 3. Germline V gene lookup returns CDR1 SNHLY and CDR2 FYNNEI. CDR3 length: 13 residues. The CDR3 sequence: CASSGTANQPQHF. The CDR3, as DNA: TGTGCCAGCAGCGGGACAGCAAATCAGCCCCAGCATTTT.

The rearrangement joins TRBV4-2 to TRBJ2-1, with 8 bases fitting TRBD2. The CDR3 is 16 amino acids. Germline-derived CDR1 and CDR2 are LGHNA and YNFKEQ. The junction had 9 bases not matched to a gene; V was cut back by 0 bases and J by 8 bases. Here the CDR3 DNA reads TGTGCCAGCAGCCAAGACTACCTAGCGGGCATGTATGAGCAGTTCTTC. The encoded protein is CASSQDYLAGMYEQFF.

The chain recombines TRBV4-3 with TRBJ1-2; D call uncertain. The CDR3 contains 20 residues. Looked up from germline, CDR1 is LGHNA and CDR2 is YSLEER. Trimming removed 0 bases at V and 4 bases at J, with 27 bases between. The CDR3 here is CASSQDALVHLRKWGYGYTF. DNA of the CDR3: TGCGCCAGCAGCCAAGACGCTCTTGTTCATCTGCGAAAATGGGGCTATGGCTACACCTTC.

The chain joins TRBV7-9 to TRBJ1-1; a possible D gene is TRBD1 (5 bases). Germline V lookup: CDR1 SEHNR, CDR2 FQNEAQ (reference sequence). The CDR3 is 18 residues long. The ends were cut back, 2 bases at V and 0 bases at J, with 19 bases in the middle. CDR3 sequence: CASSLIRARTGLNTEAFF. CDR3 DNA: TGTGCCAGCAGCTTAATACGGGCGAGAACAGGCTTGAACACTGAAGCTTTCTTT.

The chain joins TRBV5-1 to TRBJ1-1; TRBD1 agrees at 8 bases. Germline values: CDR1 SGHRS, CDR2 YFSETQ. There are 15 residues in the CDR3. Trimming took 2 bases from V and 1 from J; bases not matched to a gene: 4. The CDR3 sequence is CASSLSTGGNTEAFF. The CDR3 DNA follows: TGCGCCAGCAGCTTAAGTACAGGGGGGAACACTGAAGCTTTCTTT.

The rearrangement links TRBV28 to TRBJ1-6; D unclear. Between the trimmed V and J ends, which lost 6 bases and 6 bases, there was a span of 15 bases. This CDR3 is built from 15 residues. Germline values: CDR1 MDHEN, CDR2 SYDVKM. CDR3 loop: CASRPTAWGNSPLHF. CDR3 sequence (DNA): TGTGCCAGCAGACCGACTGCCTGGGGTAATTCACCCCTCCACTTT.

CDR3 amino acids: CASSPLRGAWETQYF. The CDR3 coding sequence is TGTGCCAGCAGCCCCCTCCGGGGGGCCTGGGAGACCCAGTACTTC. The chain couples TRBV5-6 to TRBJ2-5, with D perhaps TRBD2 (7 bases). The V gene's germline CDR1 is SGHDT and CDR2 YYEEEE. The CDR3 runs to 15 residues. Trimming took 4 bases from V and 5 from J, leaving 18 bases between them.

CDR3 sequence: CASSLETEQYF. The CDR3 bases are TGCGCCAGCAGCTTGGAAACCGAGCAGTACTTC. The V gene is TRBV5-1, the J gene TRBJ2-7; D is uncertain. This CDR3 is built from 11 residues. CDR1 SGHRS and CDR2 YFSETQ come from the germline V gene. The V end lost 0 bases, the J end lost 6 bases, and 4 bases lay between the germline ends.